This T cell receptor (beta chain) was observed in a study of blood T cell repertoires in COVID-19. Libraries were prepared by immunoSEQ multiplex PCR; TCRdb keeps only in-frame clonotypes and omits some of them. The sample shows about 260,000 clones, around 83% of them seen only once. The germline V gene encodes CDR1 LGHDT and CDR2 YNNKEL (reference sequence). The CDR3 runs 12 residues. Trimming stripped 0 bases from V and 3 bases from J, with 3 bases between. Sample: peripheral blood. This TCR was recovered from a man younger than 35 with active or convalescent COVID-19. V is TRBV3-1 (or the pseudogene TRBV3-2) and J is TRBJ2-7; D call uncertain. For the CDR3, the DNA is TGTGCCAGCAGCCAAGATCTCTACGAGCAGTACTTC. Translating gives CASSQDLYEQYF.